A selection of T cell receptor beta chains follows, all from one sample in a study of T cell responses to AZD1222 COVID-19 vaccine. Only in-frame clones appear in the TCRdb table, and some are missing; sequencing was by immunoSEQ multiplex PCR. The repertoire holds about 170,000 clones, with 80% to 90% as singletons. Sample: peripheral blood, taken on day 0 of AZD1222 vaccination. These receptors all stem from an adult in good health. The CDR3 runs from the conserved cysteine through the conserved F or W. Fields, in order: J gene, V gene, D gene, clone size, CDR3 DNA, CDR3 protein. A D gene is named only where the DNA matches it firmly. The size of a clone is reported for some rows only, either as once, few or many, or as a class for expanded clones.

j_gene: TRBJ2-3; v_gene: TRBV18; d_gene: .; abundance: .; CDR3nt: TGTGCCAGCTCACCTATGGGGCGTACAGATACGCAGTATTTT; CDR3aa: CASSPMGRTDTQYF
j_gene: TRBJ1-5; v_gene: TRBV7-9; d_gene: .; abundance: once; CDR3nt: TGTGCCAGCAGCCATAGCCTCGATCAGCCCCAGCATTTT; CDR3aa: CASSHSLDQPQHF
j_gene: TRBJ1-1; v_gene: TRBV6-5; d_gene: TRBD1; abundance: .; CDR3nt: TGTGCCAGCAGTTACGGGACAGGGATCGGGACTGAAGCTTTCTTT; CDR3aa: CASSYGTGIGTEAFF
j_gene: TRBJ2-1; v_gene: TRBV7-7; d_gene: .; abundance: .; CDR3nt: TGTGCTAGCAGCTTAGCGATAAAGAATGAGCAGTTCTTC; CDR3aa: CASSLAIKNEQFF
j_gene: TRBJ2-3; v_gene: TRBV7-8; d_gene: TRBD1; abundance: .; CDR3nt: TGTGCCAGCAGCTACACAGGGGGCGAAGGAGATACGCAGTATTTT; CDR3aa: CASSYTGGEGDTQYF
j_gene: TRBJ1-5; v_gene: TRBV7-7; d_gene: .; abundance: once; CDR3nt: TGTGCTATCACCCCCCGGAACCAACTAAGCAATCAGCCCCAGCATTTT; CDR3aa: CAITPRNQLSNQPQHF
j_gene: TRBJ2-7; v_gene: TRBV7-9; d_gene: TRBD1; abundance: .; CDR3nt: TGTGCCAGCAGCTTCCCCAGGGGGTCCTACGAGCAGTACTTC; CDR3aa: CASSFPRGSYEQYF
j_gene: TRBJ2-5; v_gene: TRBV19; d_gene: .; abundance: .; CDR3nt: TGTGCCAGTAGTACCCAGGGTTCTGAGACCCAGTACTTC; CDR3aa: CASSTQGSETQYF
j_gene: TRBJ1-6; v_gene: TRBV3-1/TRBV3-2; d_gene: .; abundance: .; CDR3nt: TGTGCCAGCGACGCGCGCCTCCACTTT; CDR3aa: CASDARLHF
j_gene: TRBJ2-7; v_gene: TRBV4-3; d_gene: .; abundance: once; CDR3nt: TGCGCCAGCAGCCAATCCAGCGGAGCTTTCGAGCAGTACTTC; CDR3aa: CASSQSSGAFEQYF
j_gene: TRBJ2-7; v_gene: TRBV5-1; d_gene: .; abundance: .; CDR3nt: TGCGCCAGCAGCTCCGAGGGTTTTTACGAGCAGTACTTC; CDR3aa: CASSSEGFYEQYF
j_gene: TRBJ1-1; v_gene: TRBV12-3/TRBV12-4; d_gene: .; abundance: .; CDR3nt: TGTGCCAGCAGTTTTACGGGCCACACTGAAGCTTTCTTT; CDR3aa: CASSFTGHTEAFF
j_gene: TRBJ1-1; v_gene: TRBV19; d_gene: .; abundance: few; CDR3nt: TGTGCCAGTAGTACCGCAGTGAGCAGGTCGAACACTGAAGCTTTCTTT; CDR3aa: CASSTAVSRSNTEAFF
j_gene: TRBJ1-2; v_gene: TRBV7-9; d_gene: .; abundance: .; CDR3nt: TGTGCCAGCAGCTTAGCGTTGGGGAGTCGGGACTATGGCTACACCTTC; CDR3aa: CASSLALGSRDYGYTF
j_gene: TRBJ2-3; v_gene: TRBV5-1; d_gene: .; abundance: .; CDR3nt: TGCGCCAGCAGCAAGGTAAAGACTGCGGCGGACACAGATACGCAGTATTTT; CDR3aa: CASSKVKTAADTDTQYF
j_gene: TRBJ1-6; v_gene: TRBV7-9; d_gene: .; abundance: .; CDR3nt: TGTGCCAGCAGCTTAGAGCCGTCCAATTCACCCCTCCACTTT; CDR3aa: CASSLEPSNSPLHF
j_gene: TRBJ1-2; v_gene: TRBV30; d_gene: .; abundance: .; CDR3nt: TGTGCCTGGAGTGTACGCGGGAAGGCTATAAGAGGCTACACCTTC; CDR3aa: CAWSVRGKAIRGYTF
j_gene: TRBJ2-1; v_gene: TRBV29-1; d_gene: .; abundance: .; CDR3nt: TGCAGCGTTGGGACGCCCCAGTTCTTC; CDR3aa: CSVGTPQFF
j_gene: TRBJ1-5; v_gene: TRBV9; d_gene: .; abundance: .; CDR3nt: TGTGCCAGCAGCGTAGGGGTAGGTAGCAATCAGCCCCAGCATTTT; CDR3aa: CASSVGVGSNQPQHF
j_gene: TRBJ1-5; v_gene: TRBV6-6; d_gene: TRBD1; abundance: .; CDR3nt: TGTGCCAGCAGCCCCGGACAGGGTAGCAATCAGCCCCAGCATTTT; CDR3aa: CASSPGQGSNQPQHF
j_gene: TRBJ1-4; v_gene: TRBV5-6; d_gene: .; abundance: once; CDR3nt: TGTGCCAGCAGCCCCGGCGGCGTTGGCGAAAAACTGTTTTTT; CDR3aa: CASSPGGVGEKLFF
j_gene: TRBJ1-1; v_gene: TRBV7-9; d_gene: .; abundance: .; CDR3nt: TGTGCCCACGATAGGGGTGGGGAAGTCCCTGAAGCTTTCTTT; CDR3aa: CAHDRGGEVPEAFF
j_gene: TRBJ2-3; v_gene: TRBV18; d_gene: .; abundance: .; CDR3nt: TGTGCCAGCTCACCACGAGCTAGCACAGATACGCAGTATTTT; CDR3aa: CASSPRASTDTQYF
j_gene: TRBJ2-3; v_gene: TRBV5-4; d_gene: TRBD2; abundance: few; CDR3nt: TGTGCCAGCAGCCGTAGCGGGGGAGCAGATACGCAGTATTTT; CDR3aa: CASSRSGGADTQYF
j_gene: TRBJ1-6; v_gene: TRBV4-2; d_gene: .; abundance: .; CDR3nt: TGTGCCAGCAGCCAAGATTGGCACTCCTATAATTCACCCCTCCACTTT; CDR3aa: CASSQDWHSYNSPLHF
j_gene: TRBJ1-1; v_gene: TRBV9; d_gene: .; abundance: .; CDR3nt: TGTGCCAGCAGCGCCCCCCCGAACACTGAAGCTTTCTTT; CDR3aa: CASSAPPNTEAFF
j_gene: TRBJ1-1; v_gene: TRBV5-1; d_gene: .; abundance: .; CDR3nt: TGCGCCAGCAGCACCGGACAGATGAACACTGAAGCTTTCTTT; CDR3aa: CASSTGQMNTEAFF
j_gene: TRBJ1-1; v_gene: TRBV6-5; d_gene: .; abundance: .; CDR3nt: TGTGCCAGCAGTTTAAGTATCTACACTGAAGCTTTCTTT; CDR3aa: CASSLSIYTEAFF
j_gene: TRBJ1-2; v_gene: TRBV18; d_gene: .; abundance: once; CDR3nt: TGTGCCAGCTCACCACCTATGCCCTATGGCTACACCTTC; CDR3aa: CASSPPMPYGYTF
j_gene: TRBJ2-1; v_gene: TRBV4-3; d_gene: .; abundance: .; CDR3nt: TGCGCCAGCAGCCAAGAACAGGCTCTACGGGTGTGGGGATACAATGAGCAGTTCTTC; CDR3aa: CASSQEQALRVWGYNEQFF
j_gene: TRBJ1-1; v_gene: TRBV6-2/TRBV6-3; d_gene: .; abundance: .; CDR3nt: TGTGCCAGCAGTTACTCTTCGAGGAAGAGGGACACTGAAGCTTTCTTT; CDR3aa: CASSYSSRKRDTEAFF
j_gene: TRBJ2-5; v_gene: TRBV12-3/TRBV12-4; d_gene: .; abundance: .; CDR3nt: TGTGCCAGCAGAGAGACAAACCAAGAGACCCAGTACTTC; CDR3aa: CASRETNQETQYF
j_gene: TRBJ2-7; v_gene: TRBV5-6; d_gene: .; abundance: once; CDR3nt: TGTGCCAGCAGCTTGGTGCGCCGGGCCTACGAGCAGTACTTC; CDR3aa: CASSLVRRAYEQYF
j_gene: TRBJ2-1; v_gene: TRBV5-4; d_gene: TRBD2; abundance: .; CDR3nt: TGTGCCAGCAGCTTGTTAAGCGGGGCTGCTGAGCAGTTCTTC; CDR3aa: CASSLLSGAAEQFF
j_gene: TRBJ2-3; v_gene: TRBV2; d_gene: .; abundance: .; CDR3nt: TGTGCCAGCAGTGAAGGGGGTGGAGATACGCAGTATTTT; CDR3aa: CASSEGGGDTQYF
j_gene: TRBJ1-5; v_gene: TRBV15; d_gene: TRBD1; abundance: once; CDR3nt: TGTGCCACCAGCAGTACGACAGGGGGCGTATATAGCAATCAGCCCCAGCATTTT; CDR3aa: CATSSTTGGVYSNQPQHF
j_gene: TRBJ2-1; v_gene: TRBV6-1; d_gene: .; abundance: few; CDR3nt: TGTGCCAGCAGTGAAGTTGTCGCGGGCAGCAATGAGCAGTTCTTC; CDR3aa: CASSEVVAGSNEQFF
j_gene: TRBJ1-4; v_gene: TRBV29-1; d_gene: .; abundance: .; CDR3nt: TGCAGCGTTGTTTGGGCAGGTTACGGTGAAAAACTGTTTTTT; CDR3aa: CSVVWAGYGEKLFF
j_gene: TRBJ2-5; v_gene: TRBV5-1; d_gene: TRBD2; abundance: .; CDR3nt: TGCGCCAGCAGCTCAGCCGGGACTAGCGGGGGGTACCAAGAGACCCAGTACTTC; CDR3aa: CASSSAGTSGGYQETQYF
j_gene: TRBJ1-4; v_gene: TRBV6-2/TRBV6-3; d_gene: .; abundance: .; CDR3nt: TGTGCCAGCAGTTACTCGAAATCGGGCACGGAAAAACTGTTTTTT; CDR3aa: CASSYSKSGTEKLFF
j_gene: TRBJ2-5; v_gene: TRBV6-5; d_gene: .; abundance: .; CDR3nt: TGTGCCAGCAGATCAAGGTCGGAGACCCAGTACTTC; CDR3aa: CASRSRSETQYF
j_gene: TRBJ2-7; v_gene: TRBV28; d_gene: TRBD1; abundance: .; CDR3nt: TGTGCCAGCAGCGACAGGGTTTTCTACGAGCAGTACTTC; CDR3aa: CASSDRVFYEQYF
j_gene: TRBJ1-1; v_gene: TRBV7-9; d_gene: .; abundance: .; CDR3nt: TGTGCCAGCAGCTTATTGGGTGACACTGAAGCTTTCTTT; CDR3aa: CASSLLGDTEAFF
j_gene: TRBJ1-1; v_gene: TRBV5-6; d_gene: .; abundance: .; CDR3nt: TGTGCCAGCAGCTTCGGCAGCCCTAACACTGAAGCTTTCTTT; CDR3aa: CASSFGSPNTEAFF
j_gene: TRBJ2-5; v_gene: TRBV10-3; d_gene: TRBD1; abundance: .; CDR3nt: TGTGCCATCAGTGGGGACAGGAATAAACCCCAAGAGACCCAGTACTTC; CDR3aa: CAISGDRNKPQETQYF
j_gene: TRBJ1-2; v_gene: TRBV6-1; d_gene: TRBD1; abundance: few; CDR3nt: TGTGCCAGCAGTGACCGGACAGGGTCGAACTATGGCTACACCTTC; CDR3aa: CASSDRTGSNYGYTF
j_gene: TRBJ2-7; v_gene: TRBV12-3/TRBV12-4; d_gene: .; abundance: once; CDR3nt: TGTGCCAGCAGTTCCAGGCGCGAGCAGTACTTC; CDR3aa: CASSSRREQYF
j_gene: TRBJ2-1; v_gene: TRBV7-8; d_gene: .; abundance: once; CDR3nt: TGTGCCAGCAGCTTAGTTGCCCGACTAGTGTTGAATCGGGGTGAGCAGTTCTTC; CDR3aa: CASSLVARLVLNRGEQFF
j_gene: TRBJ2-1; v_gene: TRBV10-3; d_gene: TRBD2; abundance: .; CDR3nt: TGTGCCATCAGTGTTACTAGCGGGGGGTCTAGTTTTTACAATGAGCAGTTCTTC; CDR3aa: CAISVTSGGSSFYNEQFF
j_gene: TRBJ1-5; v_gene: TRBV6-6; d_gene: .; abundance: .; CDR3nt: TGTGCCAGCACTAGCGTCCAAAGCGGCAATCAGCCCCAGCATTTT; CDR3aa: CASTSVQSGNQPQHF
j_gene: TRBJ1-2; v_gene: TRBV15; d_gene: .; abundance: .; CDR3nt: TGTGCCACCAGCAGAGTGCCCGAGGGAGGGGACTATGGCTACACCTTC; CDR3aa: CATSRVPEGGDYGYTF
j_gene: TRBJ2-3; v_gene: TRBV4-2; d_gene: .; abundance: .; CDR3nt: TGTGCCAGCAGCCAAGATGTGGGTGGGGCTAGAAGCACAGATACGCAGTATTTT; CDR3aa: CASSQDVGGARSTDTQYF
j_gene: TRBJ2-1; v_gene: TRBV6-5; d_gene: .; abundance: .; CDR3nt: TGTGCCAGCAGTCCACCGACTAAAAACAATGAGCAGTTCTTC; CDR3aa: CASSPPTKNNEQFF
j_gene: TRBJ1-6; v_gene: TRBV10-3; d_gene: .; abundance: .; CDR3nt: TGTGCCATCTCAAGGAGGGTTGGAAATTCACCCCTCCACTTT; CDR3aa: CAISRRVGNSPLHF
j_gene: TRBJ1-2; v_gene: TRBV5-6; d_gene: .; abundance: .; CDR3nt: TGTGCCAGCAGCTTGGGGACGGATGCCTATGGCTACACCTTC; CDR3aa: CASSLGTDAYGYTF
j_gene: TRBJ2-1; v_gene: TRBV6-5; d_gene: TRBD2; abundance: .; CDR3nt: TGTGCCACCGCGCGCGGGGGGGCATCCAATGAGCAGTTCTTC; CDR3aa: CATARGGASNEQFF